The 26 T cell receptor beta chains below come from one sample, sequenced in a study of blood T cell repertoires in COVID-19. The repertoire was sequenced with immunoSEQ multiplex PCR; TCRdb's copy has only in-frame clones and lacks some. This table holds about 200,000 clones, around 89% found once. Sequencing was done on a sample of PBMCs or T cells enriched from blood (not recorded which). The receptor source for this set is a man in his thirties or forties who had recovered from COVID-19.

The V call is TRBV30, the J call TRBJ2-3; 12 bases match TRBD2. Germline V gene lookup returns CDR1 GTSNPN and CDR2 SVGIG (reference sequence). The CDR3 has 20 residues. The junction had 15 bases not matched to a gene; V was cut back by 2 bases and J by 0 bases. In DNA, the CDR3 is TGTGCCTGGAGTAAAACAAGAACTAGCGGGAGGACTTCTAGCACAGATACGCAGTATTTT. Its protein is CAWSKTRTSGRTSSTDTQYF.

The V and J genes are TRBV7-2 and TRBJ2-1; TRBD1 aligns across 7 bases. J gave up 1 base and V 5 bases, and 5 bases lay outside the gene matches. The CDR3 has 15 residues. Germline V gene lookup returns CDR1 SGHTA and CDR2 FQGNSA. This CDR3 is CASSPDRASYNEQFF. DNA of the CDR3: TGTGCCAGCAGCCCTGACAGGGCTTCCTACAATGAGCAGTTCTTC.

This clone was seen just once. The gene calls are TRBV18 and TRBJ2-7, with D possibly TRBD2 on 6 matching bases. This CDR3 comprises 14 residues. The V gene's germline CDR1 is KGHSH and CDR2 LQKENI. The V end was cut by 2 bases, the J end by 5 bases, with 13 bases between. The CDR3 reads CASSPGGAPHEQYF. As DNA, the CDR3 is TGTGCCAGCTCACCAGGAGGGGCCCCCCACGAGCAGTACTTC.

The chain uses TRBV7-8 and TRBJ2-3; TRBD2 aligns across 7 bases. This CDR3 has 15 amino acids. Germline V gives CDR1 SGHVS, CDR2 FQNEAQ. The J segment lost 3 bases and the V segment lost 8 bases, leaving 11 bases of the junction unmatched. The CDR3 spells CASGDYRPDTDTQYF. The CDR3 bases are TGTGCCAGCGGGGACTACCGCCCCGATACAGATACGCAGTATTTT.

This clone appeared a few times. The rearrangement uses TRBV7-9 and TRBJ2-5; D perhaps matches TRBD1 (7 bases). CDR1 and CDR2 (germline): SEHNR, FQNEAQ (reference sequence). The CDR3 contains 15 residues. The V gene lost 5 bases and the J gene lost 2 bases, with 15 bases spanning the gap. The CDR3 nucleotides are TGTGCCAGCAGCGCACCGGCAGGGGGGCAAGAGACCCAGTACTTC. Encoded protein: CASSAPAGGQETQYF.

The sample holds many counts of this clone. V gene TRBV7-2 combines with J gene TRBJ1-1; the D is unclear. V shed 1 base and J shed 2 bases, with 5 bases lying between them. CDR1 and CDR2 from the germline V gene are SGHTA and FQGNSA. The CDR3 covers 13 residues. This CDR3 is CASSLDRNTEAFF. DNA of the CDR3: TGTGCCAGCAGCTTAGACAGAAACACTGAAGCTTTCTTT. Together with reference TRBV7-2 and TRBJ1-1, the CDR3 gives the full variable domain: GAGVSQSPSNKVTEKGKDVELRCDPISGHTALYWYRQSLGQGLEFLIYFQGNSAPDKSGLPSDRFSAERTGGSVSTLTIQRTQQEDSAVYLCASSLDRNTEAFFGQGTRLTVV.

The CDR3, as DNA: TGTGCCAGCAGCCCACCGGGACAGAAATACGAGCAGTACTTC. It specifies CASSPPGQKYEQYF. The chain joins TRBV4-2 to TRBJ2-7; 7 bases agree with TRBD1. After removal of 4 bases from V and 4 bases from J, the junction contained 7 bases not matched to a gene. The CDR3 consists of 14 residues. Germline assignment: CDR1 LGHNA and CDR2 YNFKEQ.

This CDR3 reads CASRSGGGGGAFF. The CDR3 coding sequence is TGTGCCAGCAGATCAGGGGGTGGGGGTGGTGCTTTCTTT. This chain links TRBV27 with TRBJ1-1, with 7 bases matching TRBD1. V lost 6 bases to trimming and J lost 11 bases; unmatched junction nucleotides: 12. The CDR3 loop spans 13 amino acids. Germline CDR1 is MNHEY and CDR2 is SMNVEV (reference sequence).

The gene calls are TRBV30 and TRBJ2-7, with 9 bases matching TRBD1. The CDR3 totals 14 residues. The V segment lost 8 bases and the J segment 4 bases; nucleotides outside the gene matches: 12. CDR1 is GTSNPN and CDR2 is SVGIG in the germline V gene (reference sequence). CDR3 loop: CALGLDRGRYEQYF. The CDR3 region has the DNA TGTGCCCTGGGCCTTGACAGGGGGAGGTACGAGCAGTACTTC.

The CDR3: CASSPPGTNYGYTF. The CDR3 region has the DNA TGTGCCAGCAGCCCACCGGGGACTAACTATGGCTACACCTTC. The chain is built from TRBV25-1 and TRBJ1-2; D remains ambiguous. The CDR3 is made up of 14 amino acids. Between the trimmed V and J ends, which lost 6 bases and 0 bases, there was a span of 11 bases. Germline V gives CDR1 MGHDK, CDR2 SYGVNS.

This rearrangement joins TRBV5-4 to TRBJ2-1, with D perhaps matching TRBD2 (7 bases). The CDR3 totals 18 residues. Deletions cut 4 bases from V and 3 bases from J, with 23 bases between. Germline V lookup: CDR1 SGHNT, CDR2 YYREEE (reference sequence). CDR3 amino acids: CASSHFHWRGLLYNEQFF. The CDR3 coding sequence is TGTGCCAGCAGCCACTTCCATTGGCGGGGGCTACTCTACAATGAGCAGTTCTTC.

The V gene is TRBV11-2, the J gene TRBJ1-1; perhaps TRBD1 as D (6 bases). This CDR3 is built from 14 residues. V gave up 3 bases and J gave up 6 bases, with 14 bases separating them. Germline-derived CDR1 and CDR2 are SGHAT and FQNNGV. The DNA for the CDR3 is TGTGCCAGCAGCTTCGATCTGGGGGCCCCTGAAGCTTTCTTT. Encoded protein: CASSFDLGAPEAFF. Full variable domain (missing parts from reference TRBV11-2 and TRBJ1-1): EAGVAQSPRYKIIEKRQSVAFWCNPISGHATLYWYQQILGQGPKLLIQFQNNGVVDDSQLPKDRFSAERLKGVDSTLKIQPAKLEDSAVYLCASSFDLGAPEAFFGQGTRLTVV.

The table lists this clone with a count of one. In DNA form, the CDR3 reads TGCGCCAGCAGCTTGGGTCCAGAGGACGAGCAGTACTTC. Its protein is CASSLGPEDEQYF. The V gene is TRBV5-1, the J gene TRBJ2-7; D call uncertain. V lost 0 bases to trimming and J lost 5 bases, with 9 bases between them. Germline-derived CDR1 and CDR2 are SGHRS and YFSETQ. The CDR3 consists of 13 residues.

V and J are TRBV28 and TRBJ2-2, with TRBD1 identical over 10 bases. In germline, CDR1 is MDHEN, CDR2 SYDVKM. The CDR3 spans 16 residues. The junction had 11 bases not matched to a gene; V was cut back by 8 bases and J by 5 bases. In DNA, the CDR3 is TGTGCCAGCCGCGCTGAAGGACAGGGGGGAACCGGGGAGCTGTTTTTT. Amino acids: CASRAEGQGGTGELFF. The full variable domain, in which reference TRBV28 and TRBJ2-2 provide the parts outside the CDR3, is DVKVTQSSRYLVKRTGEKVFLECVQDMDHENMFWYRQDPGLGLRLIYFSYDVKMKEKGDIPEGYSVSREKKERFSLILESASTNQTSMYLCASRAEGQGGTGELFFGEGSRLTVL.

The chain couples TRBV9 to TRBJ2-3; D gene uncertain. CDR3 length: 14 amino acids. Germline V gives CDR1 SGDLS, CDR2 YYNGEE. Trimming pared 0 bases from V and 2 bases from J, leaving 7 bases between. The CDR3 is CASSVDPYTDTQYF. DNA for the CDR3: TGTGCCAGCAGCGTAGATCCCTACACAGATACGCAGTATTTT. The full variable domain, with the rest looked up from reference TRBV9 and TRBJ2-3, is DSGVTQTPKHLITATGQRVTLRCSPRSGDLSVYWYQQSLDQGLQFLIQYYNGEERAKGNILERFSAQQFPDLHSELNLSSLELGDSALYFCASSVDPYTDTQYFGPGTRLTVL.

This clone is a singleton in its sample. This chain connects TRBV2 to TRBJ1-1; unclear D gene. Trimming removed 7 bases from V and 0 bases from J, with 12 bases in between. The CDR3 covers 14 residues. Germline CDR1 is SNHLY and CDR2 is FYNNEI. CDR3 nucleotide sequence: TGTGCCAGCAACGACAAGAAGATGAACACTGAAGCTTTCTTT. Its protein is CASNDKKMNTEAFF.

The V call is TRBV9, the J call TRBJ2-7; 9 nucleotides align to TRBD2. Germline V gene data show CDR1 as SGDLS and CDR2 as YYNGEE. V dropped 0 bases and J dropped 5; count of bases not matched to a gene: 12. This CDR3 region has 17 residues. DNA for the CDR3: TGTGCCAGCAGCGTAGGGCGACTGGCTAGCGGGATGGACGAGCAGTACTTC. It encodes CASSVGRLASGMDEQYF.

This chain joins TRBV3-1 (or the pseudogene TRBV3-2) and TRBJ2-7; possible D gene TRBD1, 5 bases. CDR3 length: 14 amino acids. Trimming pared 1 base from V and 5 bases from J, leaving 12 bases between. Germline CDR1 is LGHDT and CDR2 is YNNKEL (reference sequence). The CDR3 protein is CASSQVNRINEQYF. The CDR3 DNA sequence: TGTGCCAGCAGCCAAGTTAACAGGATTAACGAGCAGTACTTC.

The chain carries TRBV4-1 and TRBJ2-4; 10 positions match TRBD1. The germline CDR1 and CDR2 sequences are MGHRA and YSYEKL. This CDR3 contains 17 residues. The V segment lost 0 bases and the J segment 3 bases; nucleotides outside the gene matches: 5. CDR3 coding DNA: TGCGCCAGCAGCCAAGATTCCGGACAGGGGGACAAAAACATTCAGTACTTC. This sequence encodes CASSQDSGQGDKNIQYF.

The rearrangement uses TRBV7-2 and TRBJ2-5; TRBD2 aligns across 8 bases. Trimming at V came to 5 bases and at J to 4 bases, leaving 6 bases not matched to a gene. Germline-derived CDR1 and CDR2 are SGHTA and FQGNSA. The CDR3 is 14 residues long. CDR3 DNA sequence: TGTGCCAGCAGCAACAGCGGGGGAAGAGAGACCCAGTACTTC. This sequence encodes CASSNSGGRETQYF. Filled out from reference TRBV7-2 and TRBJ2-5, the complete variable domain reads GAGVSQSPSNKVTEKGKDVELRCDPISGHTALYWYRQSLGQGLEFLIYFQGNSAPDKSGLPSDRFSAERTGGSVSTLTIQRTQQEDSAVYLCASSNSGGRETQYFGPGTRLLVL.

This clone was seen at least ten times. The gene calls are TRBV29-1 and TRBJ2-7, with TRBD1 as a possible D gene (7 bases). Germline assignment: CDR1 SQVTM and CDR2 ANQGSEA. V was pared by 4 bases and J by 2 bases, with 15 bases between. The CDR3 length is 14 residues. The CDR3 protein is CSVGRGTEAYEQYF. CDR3 nucleotides: TGCAGCGTTGGGAGGGGGACAGAGGCCTACGAGCAGTACTTC.

The gene calls are TRBV30 and TRBJ2-5, with D possibly TRBD2 on 6 matching bases. V was trimmed by 2 bases and J by 5 bases, leaving 12 bases between them. The germline V gene has CDR1 GTSNPN and CDR2 SVGIG (reference sequence). This CDR3 region has 13 residues. For the CDR3, the DNA is TGTGCCTGGAGTTTTGGAGGGCTGGAGACCCAGTACTTC. This translates into CAWSFGGLETQYF.

This rearrangement joins TRBV29-1 to TRBJ1-1, with 11 bases matching TRBD1. The CDR3 length is 15 residues. With V trimmed by 1 base and J by 5 bases, 6 bases remained unmatched. Germline V gene sequence: CDR1 SQVTM, CDR2 ANQGSEA. The CDR3 loop reads CSVEGTGGAWTEAFF. In DNA, the CDR3 is TGCAGCGTTGAAGGGACAGGGGGCGCGTGGACTGAAGCTTTCTTT.

V gene TRBV13 combines with J gene TRBJ2-5; unclear D gene. The length of the CDR3 is 12 residues. With 4 bases removed from V and 0 bases from J, the gap between germline ends came to 3 bases. Germline CDR1 is PRHDT and CDR2 is FYEKMQ (reference sequence). The CDR3 bases are TGTGCCAGCAGCTCTTACCAAGAGACCCAGTACTTC. Protein: CASSSYQETQYF.

The V call is TRBV11-2, the J call TRBJ2-7, with 10 bases matching TRBD2. The CDR3 runs to 14 residues. V lost 6 bases to trimming and J lost 2 bases; unmatched junction nucleotides: 4. The germline gives CDR1 SGHAT, CDR2 FQNNGV. CDR3 amino acids: CASRKLAGPYEQYF. CDR3 in DNA: TGTGCCAGCAGGAAACTAGCGGGGCCCTACGAGCAGTACTTC.

This clone appeared a few times. The chain carries TRBV27 and TRBJ1-2, with D perhaps TRBD1 (5 bases). Germline V gives CDR1 MNHEY, CDR2 SMNVEV (reference sequence). The length of the CDR3 is 15 residues. Trimming removed 6 bases from V and 0 bases from J, with 14 bases in between. As DNA, the CDR3 is TGTGCCAGCAGCCGCGGGGACGGAGCTAACTATGGCTACACCTTC. Its translation is CASSRGDGANYGYTF.